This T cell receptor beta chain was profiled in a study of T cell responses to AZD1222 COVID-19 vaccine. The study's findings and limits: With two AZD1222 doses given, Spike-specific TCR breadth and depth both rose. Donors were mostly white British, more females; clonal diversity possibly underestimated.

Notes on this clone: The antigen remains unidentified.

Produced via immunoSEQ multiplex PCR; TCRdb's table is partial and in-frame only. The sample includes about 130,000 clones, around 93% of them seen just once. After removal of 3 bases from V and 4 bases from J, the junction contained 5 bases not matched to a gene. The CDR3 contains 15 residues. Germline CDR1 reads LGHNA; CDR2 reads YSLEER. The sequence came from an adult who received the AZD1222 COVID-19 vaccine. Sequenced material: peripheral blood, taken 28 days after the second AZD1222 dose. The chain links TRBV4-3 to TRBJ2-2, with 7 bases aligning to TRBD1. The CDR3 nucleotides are TGCGCCAGCAGCCAGTCCGGGACAGTCACCGGGGAGCTGTTTTTT. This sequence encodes CASSQSGTVTGELFF.